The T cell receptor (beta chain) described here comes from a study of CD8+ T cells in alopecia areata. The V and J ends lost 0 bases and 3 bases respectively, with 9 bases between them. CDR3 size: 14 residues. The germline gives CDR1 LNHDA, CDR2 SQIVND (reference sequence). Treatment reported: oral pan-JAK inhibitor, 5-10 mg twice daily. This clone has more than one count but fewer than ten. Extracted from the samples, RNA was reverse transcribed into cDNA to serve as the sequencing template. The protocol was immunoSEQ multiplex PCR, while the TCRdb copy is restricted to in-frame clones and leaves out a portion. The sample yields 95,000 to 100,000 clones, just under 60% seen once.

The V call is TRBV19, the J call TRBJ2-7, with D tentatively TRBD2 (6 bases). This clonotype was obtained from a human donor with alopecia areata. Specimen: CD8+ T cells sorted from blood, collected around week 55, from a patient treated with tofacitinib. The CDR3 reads CASSIDGTHYEQYF. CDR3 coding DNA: TGTGCCAGTAGTATAGATGGGACTCACTACGAGCAGTACTTC.